This TCR beta chain was documented in a study of T-cell memory formation after mild COVID-19. TCRdb independently ran MiXCR on the 5' RACE reads; one entry per CDR3 protein. In the table there are 100,000 to 150,000 distinct CDR3 sequences, over 15% of which are singletons. This clonotype was picked up one time. The CDR3 has 15 residues. After removal of 5 bases from V and 0 bases from J, the junction contained 5 bases not matched to a gene. Germline CDR1 is MDHEN and CDR2 is SYDVKM. The sequencing sample was made of PBMCs or a T cell subset sorted from them (not recorded which). The sequence was collected from a young man who had mild COVID-19 (a few samples of this study predate the infection). Cell type and time point are not known. V is TRBV28 and J is TRBJ1-1; 8 bases are shared with TRBD1. The CDR3 protein is CASSLGDRMNTEAFF. CDR3 DNA sequence: TGTGCCAGCAGTCTTGGGGACAGGATGAACACTGAAGCTTTCTTT.